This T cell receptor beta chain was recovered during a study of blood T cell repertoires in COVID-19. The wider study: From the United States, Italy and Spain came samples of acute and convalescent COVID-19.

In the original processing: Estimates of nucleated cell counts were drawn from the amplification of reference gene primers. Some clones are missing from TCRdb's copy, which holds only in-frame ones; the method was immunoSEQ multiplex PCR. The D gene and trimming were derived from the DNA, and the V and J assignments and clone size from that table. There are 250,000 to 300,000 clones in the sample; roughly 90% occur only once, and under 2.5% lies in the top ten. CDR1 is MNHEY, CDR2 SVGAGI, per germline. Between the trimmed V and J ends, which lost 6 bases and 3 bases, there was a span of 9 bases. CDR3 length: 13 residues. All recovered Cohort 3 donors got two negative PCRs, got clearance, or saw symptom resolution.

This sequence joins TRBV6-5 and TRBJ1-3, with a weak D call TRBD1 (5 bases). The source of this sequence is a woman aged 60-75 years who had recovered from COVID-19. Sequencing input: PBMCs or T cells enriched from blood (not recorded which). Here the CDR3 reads CASSSGGGNTIYF. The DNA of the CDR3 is TGTGCCAGCAGCAGCGGGGGTGGAAACACCATATATTTT.